Described below is a single T cell receptor (beta chain) sequence and its context. Its specificity is unknown. Germline values: CDR1 SGHTS, CDR2 YDEGEE. V was cut by 5 bases and J by 3 bases, with 14 bases left in between. The CDR3 is 14 residues long. This sample was included in a study of shared clonotypes between healthy human individuals. General study findings and limits: What naive subsets generally showed was a larger estimated richness than memory subsets showed.

CD8 cells classed as naive were CD45RO-negative and positively selected for CCR7, excluding terminally differentiated effector memory CD45RA+ cells. Genomic DNA of each subset was evenly split across several immunoSEQ plates. Per the authors' pipeline: Filtering differed for immunoSEQ, which gave only junction sequences without quality scores. This table comes from immunoSEQ multiplex PCR, and its TCRdb copy is limited to in-frame clones, with some not included. V and J calls and clone size are copied from that table; D and trimming were computed from the DNA. This sample has some 2 million clones, with around 96% found just once.

Material: naive CD8+ T cells sorted from blood. V is TRBV5-8 and J is TRBJ2-5; no definite D call. This clonotype originated in a man aged 18 to 29 in good health. The CDR3 region is CASRDPTEKETQYF. The CDR3 nucleotides read TGTGCCAGCAGAGATCCGACGGAGAAAGAGACCCAGTACTTC.